This T cell receptor beta chain was recorded in a study of regulatory T cells in long-lasting Graves disease. Regarding time point: newly diagnosed GD, antithyroid drugs for less than 3 months. Extracted RNA from PBMCs served as the source of the TCR library. Germline loops: CDR1 SGHKS, CDR2 YYEKEE (reference sequence). The germline V and J ends were trimmed by 0 bases and 5 bases, with 14 bases remaining between them. The CDR3 consists of 15 residues. iRepertoire HTBI primers and Arm-PCR of CDR3 regions built TCR beta libraries. TCRdb processed the multiplex PCR reads anew with MiXCR; each CDR3 protein has one entry. The sample records some 460,000 distinct CDR3 sequences, 15% to 20% being singletons. This clonotype appeared a few times. The data were also submitted as part of a second study, on T cells in Graves' hyperthyroidism and ophthalmopathy.

V is TRBV5-5 and J is TRBJ1-1; D is ambiguous. Specimen: peripheral blood mononuclear cells (PBMCs), collected at new diagnosis, from a patient treated with antithyroid drugs. This clonotype was sampled from a man aged 35 to 55 with Graves disease. For the CDR3, the DNA is TGTGCCAGCAGCTTGGAGACGGGATCTGGGACTGAAGCTTTCTTT. It encodes CASSLETGSGTEAFF.